The rows below give T cell receptor beta chains drawn from one sample of a study of T cells in Graves' hyperthyroidism and ophthalmopathy. In TCRdb, the multiplex PCR reads were re-called with MiXCR into one record per CDR3 protein. The data show 600,000 to 650,000 distinct CDR3 sequences, roughly 15% seen once. The specimen was blood. These receptors originate from a woman aged 30 to 39 with Graves' hyperthyroidism. CDR3s include the opening cysteine and the closing phenylalanine or tryptophan. The D gene is left open where the match is weak. Clone size is not always given. Where it is, it says once, few, many or a class for expanded clones.

clone_size,j_call,v_call,d_call,cdr3_aa,cdr3_nt
many,TRBJ2-3,TRBV28,.,CASSPQGTGPDTQYF,TGTGCCAGCAGCCCCCAAGGGACGGGCCCAGATACGCAGTATTTT
.,TRBJ1-2,TRBV3-1,TRBD1,CASSQTGQGHGYTF,TGTGCCAGCAGCCAGACGGGACAGGGGCACGGCTACACCTTC
.,TRBJ2-1,TRBV20-1,TRBD2,CSARTFSGIRRNEQFF,TGCAGTGCTAGAACCTTTAGCGGGATCCGCCGCAATGAGCAGTTCTTC
many,TRBJ2-7,TRBV5-1,.,CASSLDPGSYEQYF,TGCGCCAGCAGCTTGGATCCGGGGTCCTACGAGCAGTACTTC
many,TRBJ2-7,TRBV18,.,CASSPPGNPYEQYF,TGTGCCAGCTCGCCACCGGGGAATCCCTACGAGCAGTACTTC
few,TRBJ2-2,TRBV20-1,TRBD2,CSARDRGEELFF,TGCAGTGCTAGAGATCGGGGGGAGGAGCTGTTTTTT
few,TRBJ2-5,TRBV19,TRBD1,CASSMNRGYQETQYF,TGTGCCAGTAGTATGAACAGGGGATATCAAGAGACCCAGTACTTC
many,TRBJ2-7,TRBV6-1,TRBD2,CASNPTSGLLLSYEQYF,TGTGCCAGCAACCCCACCTCGGGACTACTACTCTCCTACGAGCAGTACTTC
.,TRBJ1-5,TRBV6-1,TRBD1,CASSEDRATDTQHF,TGTGCCAGCAGTGAGGACAGGGCTACAGATACGCAGCATTTT
.,TRBJ1-2,TRBV25-1,.,CASSEFQWGYGYTF,TGTGCCAGCAGTGAATTTCAATGGGGCTATGGCTACACCTTC
few,TRBJ2-2,TRBV30,TRBD1,CAWNTGQWIGELFF,TGTGCCTGGAATACGGGACAGTGGATCGGGGAGCTGTTTTTT
.,TRBJ2-1,TRBV9,TRBD2,CASSTSGRNYNEQFF,TGTGCCAGCAGCACAAGCGGGAGGAACTACAATGAGCAGTTCTTC
few,TRBJ1-1,TRBV19,TRBD1,CASRWMTGVMNTEAFF,TGTGCCAGTAGATGGATGACAGGGGTTATGAACACTGAAGCTTTCTTT
.,TRBJ2-2,TRBV20-1,.,CSAQAPNTGELFF,TGCAGTGCACAGGCACCGAACACCGGGGAGCTGTTTTTT
.,TRBJ2-5,TRBV5-1,.,CASSQPGETQYF,TGCGCCAGCAGCCAGCCAGGAGAGACCCAGTACTTC
.,TRBJ2-1,TRBV3-1,TRBD2,CASSPGTSGDNEQFF,TGTGCCAGCAGCCCCGGGACTAGCGGAGACAATGAGCAGTTCTTC
.,TRBJ2-7,TRBV28,.,CASSFWQGESYEQYF,TGTGCCAGCAGTTTTTGGCAGGGCGAATCCTACGAGCAGTACTTC
few,TRBJ2-5,TRBV7-9,TRBD2,CATRTSGKEETQYF,TGTGCCACAAGGACTAGCGGAAAAGAAGAGACCCAGTACTTC
few,TRBJ1-1,TRBV19,.,CASSLHGTLEAFF,TGTGCCAGTAGTCTTCATGGGACCCTTGAAGCTTTCTTT
.,TRBJ1-2,TRBV20-1,.,CSAKTSGYTF,TGCAGTGCAAAGACATCTGGCTATACCTTC
.,TRBJ1-1,TRBV11-2,.,CASSQGQSGAFF,TGTGCCAGCAGCCAAGGGCAGTCAGGGGCTTTCTTT
few,TRBJ1-2,TRBV24-1,.,CATSDGAPPYGYTF,TGTGCCACCAGTGATGGGGCGCCTCCTTATGGCTACACCTTC
many,TRBJ2-2,TRBV6-2/TRBV6-3,TRBD2,CASTIGAGDSNTGELFF,TGTGCCAGCACGATTGGAGCGGGAGATTCGAACACCGGGGAGCTGTTTTTT
.,TRBJ1-1,TRBV27,TRBD1,CASSPGDYRGQTEAFF,TGTGCCAGCAGTCCCGGAGACTACAGGGGCCAGACTGAAGCTTTCTTT
many,TRBJ1-4,TRBV30,.,CAWSVAGREKLFF,TGTGCCTGGAGTGTGGCGGGGAGAGAAAAACTGTTTTTT
few,TRBJ2-3,TRBV20-1,.,CSAKAIHEDTQYF,TGCAGTGCTAAGGCGATTCACGAAGATACGCAGTATTTT
.,TRBJ1-2,TRBV2,.,CASIGAPGTSPTNYGYTF,TGTGCCAGCATAGGGGCGCCCGGGACTTCTCCTACCAACTATGGCTACACCTTC
.,TRBJ2-7,TRBV5-1,TRBD2,CASAPSLAGGVYEQYF,TGCGCCAGCGCCCCCAGCTTAGCGGGAGGGGTCTACGAGCAGTACTTC
many,TRBJ1-6,TRBV7-2,.,CASSTRDERSPLHF,TGTGCCAGCAGCACCCGGGACGAGAGATCACCCCTCCACTTT
.,TRBJ1-2,TRBV11-2,.,CASRPAGDYGYTF,TGTGCCAGCCGCCCGGCGGGAGACTATGGCTACACCTTC
.,TRBJ1-3,TRBV19,.,CASTDAWPGTHSGNTIYF,TGTGCCAGTACCGACGCATGGCCCGGAACCCACTCTGGAAACACCATATATTTT
many,TRBJ1-4,TRBV7-9,TRBD1,CASSPKAGTGKRDNEKLFF,TGTGCCAGCAGCCCTAAGGCCGGGACAGGGAAGAGAGATAATGAAAAACTGTTTTTT
many,TRBJ1-1,TRBV2,.,CASSEALRVLNTEAFF,TGTGCCAGCAGTGAAGCTCTGCGAGTCTTGAACACTGAAGCTTTCTTT
many,TRBJ1-1,TRBV11-1,.,CASSYRRSRPPAFF,TGTGCCAGCAGCTACCGTCGTAGCCGACCGCCTGCTTTCTTT
.,TRBJ2-2,TRBV11-1,.,CASSLSGRAGTGELFF,TGTGCCAGCAGCTTAAGCGGTCGGGCGGGCACCGGGGAGCTGTTTTTT
many,TRBJ2-3,TRBV11-2,.,CASGPSADTDTQYF,TGTGCCAGCGGTCCGAGTGCAGACACAGATACGCAGTATTTT
.,TRBJ2-3,TRBV9,.,CASSVGTSGPDTQYF,TGTGCCAGCAGCGTAGGTACTAGTGGCCCAGATACGCAGTATTTT